The T cell receptor (beta chain) under discussion was sequenced for a study of beta chain features in type 1 diabetes. cDNA synthesis used the whole RNA isolate, giving expressed TCRB sequences. The data were produced by immunoSEQ multiplex PCR, yet TCRdb's version contains in-frame clones alone and is incomplete. The sample includes hundreds of thousands of clones, roughly 9.6% of them seen just once. CDR3 length equals 15 residues. J lost 5 bases, V lost 5 bases, and 6 bases had no gene match. Germline V gene sequence: CDR1 LGHNA, CDR2 YNFKEQ. The receptor was derived from a woman aged 25 to 39 in good health. The gene calls are TRBV4-2 and TRBJ2-5; 12 nucleotides match TRBD1. The sample was naive CD4+ T cells from blood. CDR3 loop: CASSLGQGARETQYF. Here the CDR3 DNA reads TGTGCCAGCAGCTTGGGACAGGGGGCGCGGGAGACCCAGTACTTC.